This T cell receptor (beta chain) was found in a study of molecular identifiers for immune sequencing clone quantification. A CD8+CD4-CCR7+CD45RA+ gate was used to sort naive CD8 T cells. Listed TCR primers, together with previously described methods, were used for the bulk TCR libraries. TCRdb reprocessed the PCR reads via MiXCR and lists one record per CDR3 protein. The repertoire includes about 640,000 distinct CDR3 sequences, 15% to 20% of them detected once, and roughly 0.9% sits in the top ten. Study-wide findings and caveats: Even with around 1 million naive cells present, spiked Jurkat TCR RNA from one cell was reportedly detectable. Should identical TCR molecules share a barcode, the sizes of highly expanded clones could be underestimated.

There are many counts of this clonotype. The antigen remains unidentified. CDR1 is SQVTM and CDR2 is ANQGSEA in the germline V gene. The CDR3 extends over 13 amino acids. The V and J ends lost 6 bases and 7 bases, in that order; junction bases with no gene match: 10. Material for sequencing was naive CD8+ T cells from blood, with Jurkat cell RNA spiked in. Indicated subset: FACS-sorted CD8+CD4-CCR7+CD45RA+ naive T cells. The TCR originated in a human donor in good health. Some libraries in this study had Jurkat cell RNA spiked in. This chain uses TRBV29-1 with TRBJ2-5; 8 bases map to TRBD2. The CDR3 DNA reads as TGCAGCGTCGGGACTAGAGGGGACGGGACCCAGTACTTC. It translates to CSVGTRGDGTQYF.